The present entry profiles one TCR beta chain with its context. What it binds is unknown. This specimen comes from a study of memory CD4+ T cells and cytomegalovirus serostatus. Study background: This sample comes from healthy Belgian adults, under 10 CMV seropositive, 20 to 25 seronegative. General observations from the study: A US-trained random forest predicted CMV serostatus with median AUC about 0.92.

The germline V and J ends were trimmed by 2 bases and 4 bases, with 6 bases remaining between them. There are 13 residues in the CDR3. Looked up from germline, CDR1 is MNHEY and CDR2 is SMNVEV (reference sequence). Source study methods: Out-of-frame sequences were removed, leaving roughly 2.1 million distinct TCRbeta sequences. Produced via immunoSEQ multiplex PCR; TCRdb's table is partial and in-frame only. Clonal size and the V and J genes are those of that table, whereas D and trimming came from the DNA. The sample has 50,000 or so clones, 82% seen once. Single viable CD3+CD4+CD8-CD45RO+ cells were sorted as the memory CD4+ T cells. Donors' CMV status reflects serum IgG against pp150, pp28, p38, p52.

The chain uses TRBV27 and TRBJ1-5; D is undetermined. Sequenced sample: memory CD4+ T cells from blood. This sequence originates from an adult in good health and CMV-seronegative. The CDR3 spells CASSLRGNQPQHF. The CDR3 coding sequence is TGTGCCAGCAGTTTACGAGGGAATCAGCCCCAGCATTTT.